The 28 T cell receptor beta chains below come from one sample, sequenced in a study of T cells in Graves' hyperthyroidism and ophthalmopathy. Authors of the study amplified TCR beta CDR3 regions from RNA transcripts. Initially, a first-round RT-PCR of the TCR CDR3 employed the HTBI primer set. Each CDR3 protein gets one entry after TCRdb re-called the multiplex PCR reads with MiXCR. The sample has roughly 750,000 distinct CDR3 sequences; approximately 16% are singletons. What was sequenced was blood. Every receptor here comes from a man between 18 and 35 years old with Graves' hyperthyroidism.

This clonotype was counted a few times. This chain links TRBV7-3 with TRBJ2-5; D not certain. Trimming removed 8 bases at V and 1 base at J, with 14 bases between. CDR1 is SGHTA, CDR2 FQGTGA, per germline. The CDR3 is made up of 14 amino acids. CDR3 DNA: TGTGCCAGCCCCTCCTCCGGGCCCCAAGAGACCCAGTACTTC. Translated: CASPSSGPQETQYF.

V usage is TRBV29-1 and J usage is TRBJ2-2; the D call may be TRBD1 or TRBD2 (5 bases each). The CDR3 sequence is 14 residues long. The V gene's germline CDR1 is SQVTM and CDR2 ANQGSEA. V shed 4 bases and J shed 1 base, with 10 bases lying between them. CDR3 sequence: CSVGGTRNTGELFF. The CDR3 nucleotides read TGCAGCGTTGGGGGGACGAGGAACACCGGGGAGCTGTTTTTT.

Points on this clonotype: A much larger clone differs by one base, so this may be a read error. This rearrangement joins TRBV28 to TRBJ2-1; D might be TRBD1 (7 bases). The J call is in doubt because the DNA end fits TRBJ2-7 better. This CDR3 has 13 residues. Germline V CDR1 and CDR2: MDHEN, SYDVKM. DNA of the CDR3: TGTGCCAGCGGAGGGACAGTCTACAATGAGCAGTACTTC. Protein sequence: CASGGTVYNEQYF.

The rearrangement links TRBV30 to TRBJ2-7; tentative D call: TRBD1 (5 bases). The CDR3 loop spans 15 amino acids. V lost 3 bases and J lost 2, with 17 bases in between. The germline CDR1 and CDR2 sequences are GTSNPN and SVGIG (reference sequence). Written as DNA, the CDR3 is TGTGCCTGGAGGAGACCAGGGTCCCCTACCTACGAGCAGTACTTC. Translating gives CAWRRPGSPTYEQYF.

The chain employs TRBV19 and TRBJ1-1; 7 bases map to TRBD1. The CDR3 length is 15 residues. V shed 7 bases, J shed 0 bases, and the junction held 8 bases outside the gene matches. Germline-derived CDR1 and CDR2 are LNHDA and SQIVND (reference sequence). CDR3: CASIDQTGMNTEAFF. The CDR3 nucleotides read TGTGCCAGTATCGACCAGACAGGGATGAACACTGAAGCTTTCTTT.

This clonotype was observed a handful of times. This chain connects TRBV9 to TRBJ2-7; 10 bases line up with TRBD2. The CDR3 spans 15 residues. Germline-derived CDR1 and CDR2 are SGDLS and YYNGEE. V dropped 2 bases and J dropped 3; count of bases not matched to a gene: 5. The CDR3 nucleotides are TGTGCCAGCAGCGTTTCTAGCGGGGGAGGCTACGAGCAGTACTTC. Protein: CASSVSSGGGYEQYF.

This clonotype occurred many times. Relative to the germline gene, one junction end is altered; a read error may explain this. This sequence joins TRBV5-6 and TRBJ1-1, with D possibly matching TRBD1 (5 bases). The CDR3 sequence is 13 residues long. CDR1 SGHDT and CDR2 YYEEEE come from the germline V gene. The CDR3 bases are TGTGCCAGCAGCTTGGAACAGGCCCCTGAGGCTTTCTTT. It encodes CASSLEQAPEAFF. Full variable domain (missing parts from reference TRBV5-6 and TRBJ1-1): DAGVTQSPTHLIKTRGQQVTLRCSPKSGHDTVSWYQQALGQGPQFIFQYYEEEERQRGNFPDRFSGHQFPNYSSELNVNALLLGDSALYLCASSLEQAPEAFFGQGTRLTVV.

The chain links TRBV2 to TRBJ1-2; 10 bases align to TRBD1. V gave up 4 bases and J gave up 2 bases; unmatched junction bases: 13. The CDR3 contains 18 residues. The germline V gene has CDR1 SNHLY and CDR2 FYNNEI. The CDR3 DNA follows: TGTGCCAGCAGTGTAAACCGGGACAGGGGATCCCCGAACTATGGCTACACCTTC. It is translated as CASSVNRDRGSPNYGYTF.

About this clonotype: A single base separates this from a much larger clone, so it may be a read error. This chain joins TRBV12-3 or TRBV12-4 and TRBJ2-7; D unclear. CDR3 length: 14 amino acids. The V gene lost 2 bases and the J gene lost 5 bases, with 13 bases spanning the gap. DNA for the CDR3: TGTGCCAGCAGTTTAATCGGGCCGGCCGACGAGCAGTACTTC. This gives the protein CASSLIGPADEQYF.

There are a few counts of this clonotype. V is TRBV19 and J is TRBJ2-5, with 9 bases identical to TRBD2. This CDR3 region has 15 residues. Unmatched junction bases numbered 7, after V lost 3 bases and J lost 5 bases. Looked up from germline, CDR1 is LNHDA and CDR2 is SQIVND (reference sequence). The CDR3 DNA reads as TGTGCCAGTAGTATTTGGCGGGAGGGCCGGGAGACCCAGTACTTC. Its translation: CASSIWREGRETQYF.

A few counts support this clonotype. The chain couples TRBV12-3 or TRBV12-4 to TRBJ2-2; 8 positions match TRBD2. This CDR3 has 15 amino acids. The trim removed 4 bases at V and 5 bases at J, leaving 6 bases unmatched. The CDR3 sequence is CASSSRTSPTGELFF. DNA for the CDR3: TGTGCCAGCAGTTCCCGGACTAGCCCGACCGGGGAGCTGTTTTTT.

This clonotype was counted only a few times. The chain recombines TRBV2 with TRBJ2-1, with 13 positions matching TRBD2. In germline, CDR1 is SNHLY, CDR2 FYNNEI. The CDR3 extends over 14 amino acids. V shed 7 bases, J shed 5 bases, and the junction held 2 bases outside the gene matches. The CDR3 protein is CASKGTSGNNEQFF. The CDR3 nucleotides are TGTGCCAGCAAAGGGACTAGCGGGAACAATGAGCAGTTCTTC.

This clonotype was seen many times. V is TRBV6-2 or TRBV6-3 and J is TRBJ1-2; 10 bases line up with TRBD1. The CDR3 extends over 17 amino acids. V lost 2 bases and J lost 4; bases outside the gene matches: 10. Looked up from germline, CDR1 is MNHEY and CDR2 is SVGEGT. The CDR3 DNA sequence: TGTGCCAGCAGTTACCCTACCCCTCGGACAGGGGGCTATGGCTACACCTTC. As protein: CASSYPTPRTGGYGYTF.

The gene calls are TRBV6-1 and TRBJ1-5; 9 bases match TRBD1. There are 15 residues in the CDR3. Germline assignment: CDR1 MNHNS and CDR2 SASEGT. J gave up 4 bases and V 2 bases, and 3 bases lay outside the gene matches. The CDR3 sequence: CASSELQGANQPQHF. CDR3 bases: TGTGCCAGCAGTGAACTACAGGGGGCGAATCAGCCCCAGCATTTT.

The V call is TRBV6-5, the J call TRBJ2-2; unclear D gene. Germline V lookup: CDR1 MNHEY, CDR2 SVGAGI. The CDR3 length is 14 residues. The V end was cut by 2 bases, the J end by 2 bases, with 6 bases between. Written as DNA, the CDR3 is TGTGCCAGCAGTTACGACGCTAACACCGGGGAGCTGTTTTTT. Translated: CASSYDANTGELFF.

This clonotype was counted only a few times. The rearrangement links TRBV19 to TRBJ2-1; the D gene is possibly TRBD2 (5 bases). The V gene lost 11 bases and the J gene lost 10 bases, with 24 bases spanning the gap. This CDR3 contains 14 residues. CDR1 LNHDA and CDR2 SQIVND come from the germline V gene (reference sequence). The CDR3 region is CAPAAVTGVWEQFF. DNA for the CDR3: TGTGCCCCCGCAGCGGTCACCGGAGTATGGGAGCAGTTCTTC.

In its sample, this clonotype was seen many times. CDR3 region: CASSSDSSYNEQFF. The CDR3 bases are TGTGCCAGCAGCTCGGACAGCTCCTACAATGAGCAGTTCTTC. The rearrangement links TRBV7-3 to TRBJ2-1; tentatively, D is TRBD1 (6 bases). The CDR3 is 14 amino acids. Germline CDR1 reads SGHTA; CDR2 reads FQGTGA. V dropped 4 bases and J dropped 0 bases, with 7 bases sitting between them.

This clonotype was found a few times. V is TRBV27 and J is TRBJ2-3; D could derive from TRBD1 or TRBD2 (6 bases each). The V end was cut by 6 bases, the J end by 6 bases, with 19 bases between. The CDR3 is made up of 15 amino acids. CDR1 and CDR2 (germline): MNHEY, SMNVEV (reference sequence). In nucleotides, the CDR3 is TGTGCCAGCAGGGTCCTAGGGGGAGGTTTCGATACGCAGTATTTT. It specifies CASRVLGGGFDTQYF.

The chain joins TRBV12-3 or TRBV12-4 to TRBJ1-2; 10 nucleotides line up with TRBD1. V was clipped by 6 bases and J by 7 bases; unmatched bases: 8. CDR3 length: 14 amino acids. CDR3 protein: CASSYGTGVGGYTF. In DNA, the CDR3 is TGTGCCAGCAGCTACGGGACAGGGGTGGGTGGCTACACCTTC.

The chain couples TRBV4-2 to TRBJ2-7; no clear D gene. Between the trimmed V and J ends, which lost 0 bases and 0 bases, there was a span of 6 bases. Germline V gene data show CDR1 as LGHNA and CDR2 as YNFKEQ. The CDR3 extends over 14 amino acids. CDR3 bases: TGTGCCAGCAGCCAAGAACAGCTCTCCTACGAGCAGTACTTC. Protein: CASSQEQLSYEQYF.

As DNA, the CDR3 is TGTGCCAGCAGTCCCGACCAGGGAGGTAATTCACCCCTCCACTTT. It is translated as CASSPDQGGNSPLHF. The rearrangement uses TRBV28 and TRBJ1-6, with D maybe TRBD1 (5 bases). V was shortened by 5 bases and J by 6 bases, with 14 bases between the two germline ends. The CDR3 extends over 15 amino acids. Germline CDR1 is MDHEN and CDR2 is SYDVKM.

This CDR3 is CSARRLAGENYEQYF. The CDR3 region has the DNA TGCAGTGCTAGACGACTAGCGGGAGAGAACTACGAGCAGTACTTC. The rearrangement joins TRBV20-1 to TRBJ2-7, with 12 positions matching TRBD2. Losses at the gene ends were 2 bases for V and 3 bases for J; bases not matched to a gene: 5. CDR1 and CDR2 (germline): DFQATT, SNEGSKA (reference sequence). This CDR3 has 15 residues.

There are a few counts of this clonotype. This chain joins TRBV6-5 and TRBJ2-2; possibly TRBD1 or TRBD2 for D (5 bases each). Per germline, CDR1 MNHEY and CDR2 SVGAGI. CDR3 size: 14 residues. V lost 0 bases, J lost 7 bases, and 9 bases lay in between. In nucleotides, the CDR3 is TGTGCCAGCAGTTACTCAGGGGAGTACGGGGAGCTGTTTTTT. Its translation is CASSYSGEYGELFF.

V and J are TRBV7-2 and TRBJ1-3; D may be TRBD1 (5 bases). There are 16 residues in the CDR3. V shed 0 bases and J shed 2 bases, with 11 bases lying between them. Germline loops: CDR1 SGHTA, CDR2 FQGNSA. The CDR3 sequence is CASSLAFRVPGNTIYF. The DNA of the CDR3 is TGTGCCAGCAGCTTAGCCTTCAGGGTGCCTGGAAACACCATATATTTT. Drawing the rest from reference TRBV7-2 and TRBJ1-3, the complete variable domain is GAGVSQSPSNKVTEKGKDVELRCDPISGHTALYWYRQSLGQGLEFLIYFQGNSAPDKSGLPSDRFSAERTGGSVSTLTIQRTQQEDSAVYLCASSLAFRVPGNTIYFGEGSWLTVV.

This clonotype was counted a single time. The chain carries TRBV6-1 and TRBJ2-5; tentative D call: TRBD2 (5 bases). The CDR3 is 14 residues long. The germline V gene has CDR1 MNHNS and CDR2 SASEGT. Trimming left V 6 bases short and J 4 bases short, with 15 bases between. The CDR3 region has the DNA TGTGCCAGCAGCTCCCAAGGGAGTGGAGAGACCCAGTACTTC. It translates to CASSSQGSGETQYF.

This clonotype was counted only a few times. V usage is TRBV18 and J usage is TRBJ2-7; a weak D match, TRBD2 (5 bases). The CDR3 is 14 amino acids. Trimming took off 3 bases at V and 5 bases at J, with 14 bases between the two ends. The V gene's germline CDR1 is KGHSH and CDR2 LQKENI. The CDR3 DNA is TGTGCCAGCTCACCCCGGACCGGAGGCCACGAGCAGTACTTC. Translated, it gives CASSPRTGGHEQYF.

This clonotype showed up many times. The rearrangement links TRBV11-2 to TRBJ2-1; D gene unclear. Trimming removed 6 bases at V and 6 bases at J, with 12 bases between. This CDR3 spans 13 amino acids. The germline V gene has CDR1 SGHAT and CDR2 FQNNGV. DNA of the CDR3: TGTGCCAGCAGTTCCTTGGTGTCCAATGAGCAGTTCTTC. Residues: CASSSLVSNEQFF.

This sequence joins TRBV5-1 and TRBJ1-1, with TRBD1 as a possible D gene (6 bases). Trimming left V 1 base short and J 0 bases short, with 10 bases between. Germline V gene lookup returns CDR1 SGHRS and CDR2 YFSETQ. CDR3 size: 15 residues. The CDR3 spells CASSLTGFVNTEAFF. CDR3 nucleotides: TGCGCCAGCAGCTTGACAGGGTTTGTGAACACTGAAGCTTTCTTT.